This entry features one TCR beta chain sequence. The data were taken from a study of blood T cell repertoires in COVID-19. Germline V gene lookup returns CDR1 SGDLS and CDR2 YYNGEE. The CDR3 extends over 15 amino acids. The V end was cut by 0 bases, the J end by 7 bases, with 16 bases between. Clones were sequenced by immunoSEQ multiplex PCR, and TCRdb holds only the in-frame ones, with some missing. The repertoire holds about 83,000 clones, about 90% seen once, with less than 3.5% in the top ten. V is TRBV9 and J is TRBJ1-1, with D possibly matching TRBD1 (6 bases). What was sequenced was peripheral blood. The clonotype comes from a woman in her forties or fifties with active or convalescent COVID-19. The CDR3 DNA sequence: TGTGCCAGCAGCGTAGTAGCTCAGGGGAGGGATGAAGCTTTCTTT. This encodes CASSVVAQGRDEAFF.